Sequencing of this T cell receptor (beta chain) was carried out in a study of blood T cell repertoires in COVID-19 (dated by TCRdb to about 2020). Regarding the complete study: The collaborator samples originated in the United States, Italy and Spain and spanned the acute and convalescent phases of COVID-19. The prospective study material was composed of cDNA or gDNA derived from T cells, B-cell-depleted T cells, or PBMCs. Subjects who had been exposed to COVID-19, were actively infected with it, or had recovered from it provided the deeply sampled blood TCRbeta repertoires that made up the dataset. The repertoires were made available in a free public database intended to serve as a resource for research on the immune response to SARS-CoV-2. Samples were obtained from the ongoing ImmuneRACE study (first 160 participants) and from 1,254 subjects provided by 6 global collaborators. Nearly every sample came with metadata listing a de-identified subject ID, COVID-19 status, age in years and sex. Where available, HLA class I and class II types were obtained from metadata supplied by the sample provider rather than from assay-based typing. The study at large found these results: The quantity of clinical and demographic metadata differed by source and by participant and was supplied without curation.

At the junction V is shortened by 4 bases and J by 0 bases; bases outside the gene matches: 7. From cysteine to phenylalanine, the CDR3 is 16 amino acids long. The entry retains the CDR3 DNA only, 48 bases that are in frame from base 1. From a lookup of the germline V gene, CDR1 and CDR2 are SGHRS and YFSETQ. Points on this clone: What antigen it recognizes has not been identified. Base qualities are not provided; no much larger clone lies one nucleotide away.

TCRbeta CDR3 regions were amplified from genomic DNA by means of the immunoSEQ Assay, a bias-controlled multiplex PCR. The original pipeline was this. The number of nucleated cells in each sample was estimated by amplification of reference gene primers within the assay. Sequence reads were collapsed and filtered to measure the absolute abundance of every unique TCRbeta CDR3 rearrangement. For each sample, productive Simpson clonality was calculated by taking the square root of Simpson's diversity index across productive rearrangements. This is the immuneACCESS table as TCRdb keeps it, with only in-frame sequences that have V and J called. A part of the clones is gone; compared with another copy, unresolved V genes explain less than half, and the rest is unexplained. That table furnishes V, J and clone size, whereas the DNA furnished D and trimming. The sample data list hundreds of thousands of clones, and over 70% of these were observed just once. The leading ten clones occupy less than 1.6% of the sample.

Another Seattle source contributed samples from volunteer blood donors who had recovered from COVID-19. The collaborating institutions used their own protocols to collect whole blood in K2EDTA tubes. For TCRbeta analysis, collaborators shipped samples as frozen whole blood, isolated PBMCs, or DNA extracted from either of those sample types. This chain joins TRBV5-1 to TRBJ2-1, with TRBD2 identical over 7 junction bases. The source material was peripheral blood. The TCR was taken from a woman aged 40 to 55 who had recovered from COVID-19. The nucleotide sequence is TGCGCCAGCAGCGTTACGGGCGGGAGCTCCTACAATGAGCAGTTCTTC. It translates as CASSVTGGSSYNEQFF.